Shown below are 25 T cell receptor beta chains from a single sample sequenced in a study of Ad26.COV2.S vaccination and SARS-CoV-2 variants. Assay: immunoSEQ multiplex PCR; the TCRdb copy retains only in-frame clones and omits some. This table has about 400,000 clones, roughly 90% appearing once. Regarding treatment: 15 to 20 received Ad26.COV2.S at low or high dose, single or two shots; about 5 received placebo; per-sample allocation not given. After the first vaccine or placebo injection, samples were drawn on day 63. The specimen comprised peripheral blood, sampled in a trial of Ad26.COV2.S vaccine versus placebo. The receptors come from a person aged 18-65 years who received the Ad26.COV2.S COVID-19 vaccine or a placebo.

This clone appeared a single time. The V call is TRBV7-8, the J call TRBJ1-2; weak D call: TRBD1 (6 bases). Germline lookup yields CDR1 SGHVS and CDR2 FQNEAQ. V was pared by 1 base and J by 7 bases, with 16 bases between. CDR3 size: 15 residues. CDR3 DNA: TGTGCCAGCAGCTTAGGTCGGCGCAGGGGTATTGGCTACACCTTC. Its translation is CASSLGRRRGIGYTF. The full variable domain, rest sourced from reference TRBV7-8 and TRBJ1-2, is GAGVSQSPRYKVAKRGQDVALRCDPISGHVSLFWYQQALGQGPEFLTYFQNEAQLDKSGLPSDRFFAERPEGSVSTLKIQRTQQEDSAVYLCASSLGRRRGIGYTFGSGTRLTVV.

V is TRBV12-5 and J is TRBJ1-1; D not certain. V was clipped by 7 bases and J by 10 bases, with 19 bases between them. The V gene's germline CDR1 is LGHNT and CDR2 FRNRAP. The CDR3 runs to 13 residues. The CDR3 DNA follows: TGTGCTAGTGCCATTAGTGGAGGGCGGGGAGCTTTCTTT. Its protein product is CASAISGGRGAFF. Drawing the rest from reference TRBV12-5 and TRBJ1-1, the complete variable domain is DARVTQTPRHKVTEMGQEVTMRCQPILGHNTVFWYRQTMMQGLELLAYFRNRAPLDDSGMPKDRFSAEMPDATLATLKIQPSEPRDSAVYFCASAISGGRGAFFGQGTRLTVV.

The chain carries TRBV11-2 and TRBJ2-7; D tentatively reads TRBD1 or TRBD2 (6 bases each). The CDR3 contains 17 residues. Between the trimmed V and J ends, which lost 0 bases and 2 bases, there was a span of 17 bases. Germline V gene data show CDR1 as SGHAT and CDR2 as FQNNGV. In nucleotides, the CDR3 is TGTGCCAGCAGCTTAGATCACGGGGGCGGACTGCCCTACGAGCAGTACTTC. Encoded protein: CASSLDHGGGLPYEQYF.

V usage is TRBV15 and J usage is TRBJ2-1, with D hard to call. CDR1 is LNHNV, CDR2 YYDKDF, per germline (reference sequence). V was cut by 2 bases and J by 6 bases, with 5 bases left in between. The CDR3 totals 12 residues. The CDR3 DNA sequence: TGTGCCACCAGCAGACACCGCAATGAGCAGTTCTTC. Amino acid sequence: CATSRHRNEQFF.

CDR3 loop: CASSFRGPYNEQFF. The CDR3 DNA sequence: TGTGCCAGCAGTTTTCGGGGGCCCTACAATGAGCAGTTCTTC. The gene calls are TRBV6-2 or TRBV6-3 and TRBJ2-1; tentatively, D is TRBD1 or TRBD2 (6 bases each). The V and J ends lost 4 bases and 2 bases respectively, with 9 bases between them. The CDR3 spans 14 residues. Germline V gene sequence: CDR1 MNHEY, CDR2 SVGEGT.

This clone appeared a single time. This chain joins TRBV5-6 and TRBJ2-3, with TRBD1 identical over 8 bases. The length of the CDR3 is 18 residues. Germline assignment: CDR1 SGHDT and CDR2 YYEEEE. After removal of 3 bases from V and 2 bases from J, the junction contained 14 bases not matched to a gene. CDR3 DNA: TGTGCCAGCAGCTCGCTAGGACAGGGAGGACATAACACAGATACGCAGTATTTT. Its protein product is CASSSLGQGGHNTDTQYF. Variable domain in full (rest from reference TRBV5-6 and TRBJ2-3): DAGVTQSPTHLIKTRGQQVTLRCSPKSGHDTVSWYQQALGQGPQFIFQYYEEEERQRGNFPDRFSGHQFPNYSSELNVNALLLGDSALYLCASSSLGQGGHNTDTQYFGPGTRLTVL.

This rearrangement joins TRBV3-1 (or the pseudogene TRBV3-2) to TRBJ2-5; 13 nucleotides match TRBD2. The CDR3 sequence is 16 residues long. V trimming: 3 bases; J trimming: 4 bases; junction bases outside the gene matches: 5. Germline assignment: CDR1 LGHDT and CDR2 YNNKEL (reference sequence). The chain's CDR3 is CASSHQGLAGPETQYF. In DNA, the CDR3 is TGTGCCAGCAGCCACCAGGGACTAGCGGGGCCAGAGACCCAGTACTTC.

As regards this clone: Other DNA sequences of this sample code for an identical CDR3. This rearrangement joins TRBV27 to TRBJ2-3; 7 nucleotides match TRBD1. Germline V gives CDR1 MNHEY, CDR2 SMNVEV (reference sequence). The CDR3 is 14 residues long. The V gene end was trimmed by 2 bases and the J gene end by 1 base; junction bases not matched to a gene: 0. Written as DNA, the CDR3 is TGTGCCAGCAGTTTAGACAGGGGCACAGATACGCAGTATTTT. Translation: CASSLDRGTDTQYF.

The chain links TRBV4-3 to TRBJ2-7, with 8 bases that match TRBD2. Germline CDR1 is LGHNA and CDR2 is YSLEER. The length of the CDR3 is 15 residues. Germline trimming cut 1 base from V and 1 base from J; bases unmatched to any gene: 3. CDR3 in amino acids: CASSQGRGASYEQYF. CDR3 nucleotide sequence: TGCGCCAGCAGCCAAGGGCGGGGGGCGTCCTACGAGCAGTACTTC.

This chain links TRBV2 with TRBJ2-7, with D perhaps matching TRBD1 (6 bases). Trimming left V 4 bases short and J 1 base short, with 11 bases between. Looked up from germline, CDR1 is SNHLY and CDR2 is FYNNEI. The CDR3 is 14 residues long. CDR3 residues: CASSGTTGSYEQYF. DNA of the CDR3: TGTGCCAGCAGTGGCACGACAGGATCCTACGAGCAGTACTTC.

The chain has TRBV9 and TRBJ2-5; the D gene is possibly TRBD2 (5 bases). The CDR3 extends over 15 amino acids. V gave up 0 bases and J gave up 2 bases, with 11 bases separating them. CDR1 and CDR2 from the germline V gene are SGDLS and YYNGEE. CDR3 DNA sequence: TGTGCCAGCAGCGTAGGTCTAGCCCTTCAAGAGACCCAGTACTTC. Translated: CASSVGLALQETQYF.

The rearrangement joins TRBV6-1 to TRBJ2-7, with D perhaps TRBD2 (7 bases). V shed 6 bases and J shed 4 bases, with 16 bases lying between them. This CDR3 has 14 residues. Per the germline V gene, CDR1 is MNHNS and CDR2 is SASEGT. CDR3 region: CASREGGVLYEQYF. CDR3 in DNA: TGTGCCAGCAGAGAGGGGGGGGTACTGTACGAGCAGTACTTC.

The V call is TRBV2, the J call TRBJ1-2, with D hard to call. Per germline, CDR1 SNHLY and CDR2 FYNNEI. V lost 1 base and J 3 bases, leaving 12 bases between the germline ends. The CDR3 contains 15 residues. CDR3 loop: CASSEGGREYYGYTF. The CDR3 nucleotides read TGTGCCAGCAGTGAAGGAGGCAGAGAATACTATGGCTACACCTTC.

This clone has only one observation. The chain is built from TRBV7-2 and TRBJ2-2, with no clear D. Between the trimmed V and J ends, which lost 2 bases and 5 bases, there was a span of 3 bases. CDR1 SGHTA and CDR2 FQGNSA come from the germline V gene. The CDR3 length is 12 residues. CDR3: CASSLSTGELFF. The CDR3 region has the DNA TGTGCCAGCAGCTTAAGTACCGGGGAGCTGTTTTTT. The complete variable domain, with remaining parts taken from reference TRBV7-2 and TRBJ2-2, reads GAGVSQSPSNKVTEKGKDVELRCDPISGHTALYWYRQSLGQGLEFLIYFQGNSAPDKSGLPSDRFSAERTGGSVSTLTIQRTQQEDSAVYLCASSLSTGELFFGEGSRLTVL.

This chain links TRBV6-1 with TRBJ2-7; 8 nucleotides line up with TRBD1. Looked up from germline, CDR1 is MNHNS and CDR2 is SASEGT. The J segment lost 6 bases and the V segment lost 1 base, leaving 2 bases of the junction unmatched. The CDR3 length is 13 residues. Here the CDR3 reads CASSEGQGSEQYF. The DNA for the CDR3 is TGTGCCAGCAGTGAAGGACAGGGGAGCGAGCAGTACTTC.

The rearrangement uses TRBV5-5 and TRBJ1-1; TRBD1 aligns across 7 bases. V trimming: 0 bases; J trimming: 5 bases; junction bases outside the gene matches: 4. CDR1 and CDR2 from the germline V gene are SGHKS and YYEKEE (reference sequence). CDR3 size: 14 residues. The CDR3 is CASSLEGAGTEAFF. Written as DNA, the CDR3 is TGTGCCAGCAGCTTGGAGGGGGCCGGGACTGAAGCTTTCTTT.

J is TRBJ2-5 and V is TRBV10-1, with D unclear. The V end was cut by 0 bases, the J end by 5 bases, with 10 bases between. Germline CDR1 is WNHNN and CDR2 is SYGVQD (reference sequence). The length of the CDR3 is 14 residues. The CDR3 DNA follows: TGCGCCAGCAGTGAGTCGTGGGGAACGGAGACCCAGTACTTC. Amino acids: CASSESWGTETQYF.

The chain is built from TRBV6-6 and TRBJ2-7, with D possibly matching TRBD1 (5 bases). From germline, CDR1 is MNHNY and CDR2 SVGAGI (reference sequence). V shed 2 bases and J shed 5 bases, with 13 bases lying between them. This CDR3 comprises 14 residues. The CDR3 is CASSYLQVRDEQYF. CDR3 coding DNA: TGTGCCAGCAGTTACCTACAGGTTCGCGACGAGCAGTACTTC.

The V call is TRBV12-3 or TRBV12-4, the J call TRBJ1-2; tentative D call: TRBD1 (5 bases). The CDR3 is 13 amino acids. The V and J ends lost 5 bases and 10 bases respectively, with 17 bases between them. DNA of the CDR3: TGTGCCAGCAGTCCAACCCAGGGCGACCACTACACCTTC. The encoded protein is CASSPTQGDHYTF.

This rearrangement joins TRBV4-1 to TRBJ1-6; TRBD1 matches at 7 bases. This CDR3 contains 18 residues. Per the germline V gene, CDR1 is MGHRA and CDR2 is YSYEKL. V shed 0 bases and J 9 bases; nucleotides not matched to a gene: 14. The CDR3 protein is CASSQDSTLQGWISPLHF. In DNA form, the CDR3 reads TGCGCCAGCAGCCAAGATTCAACATTACAGGGGTGGATTTCACCCCTCCACTTT.

CDR3 DNA sequence: TGTGCCAGCAGCTTGGGCACAGGGGTTCAAGAGACCCAGTACTTC. The encoded protein is CASSLGTGVQETQYF. The genes are TRBV5-6 and TRBJ2-5; 7 bases are shared with TRBD1. The CDR3 extends over 15 amino acids. The V and J ends lost 0 bases and 2 bases, in that order; junction bases with no gene match: 4. CDR1 SGHDT and CDR2 YYEEEE come from the germline V gene.

The chain is built from TRBV5-4 and TRBJ2-5; D not resolved. The ends were cut back, 4 bases at V and 4 bases at J, with 11 bases in the middle. The germline gives CDR1 SGHNT, CDR2 YYREEE (reference sequence). The CDR3 is 13 residues long. For the CDR3, the DNA is TGTGCCAGCAGCCTACCTTACTTAGAGACCCAGTACTTC. Translated, it gives CASSLPYLETQYF.

The chain is built from TRBV19 and TRBJ1-1; TRBD1 matches 7 bases. The germline V gene has CDR1 LNHDA and CDR2 SQIVND (reference sequence). The CDR3 is made up of 15 amino acids. V dropped 3 bases and J dropped 4; count of bases not matched to a gene: 8. The CDR3 loop reads CASSITGARITEAFF. CDR3 nucleotide sequence: TGTGCCAGTAGTATCACAGGGGCGCGGATCACTGAAGCTTTCTTT. Full variable domain (rest looked up from reference TRBV19 and TRBJ1-1): DGGITQSPKYLFRKEGQNVTLSCEQNLNHDAMYWYRQDPGQGLRLIYYSQIVNDFQKGDIAEGYSVSREKKESFPLTVTSAQKNPTAFYLCASSITGARITEAFFGQGTRLTVV.

The gene calls are TRBV7-2 and TRBJ2-5, with TRBD1 matching over 8 bases. The V gene's germline CDR1 is SGHTA and CDR2 FQGNSA. The trim removed 1 base at V and 7 bases at J, leaving 11 bases unmatched. The CDR3 spans 16 residues. This CDR3 reads CASSLVGRQGRLTQYF. The CDR3 bases are TGTGCCAGCAGCTTAGTGGGGCGACAGGGGCGGCTGACCCAGTACTTC.

This chain links TRBV2 with TRBJ2-7, with unresolved D. The V end lost 7 bases, the J end lost 3 bases, and 16 bases lay between the germline ends. CDR1 SNHLY and CDR2 FYNNEI come from the germline V gene. This CDR3 has 14 residues. In DNA form, the CDR3 reads TGTGCCAGCATGAATGGCGGACCAAACTACGAGCAGTACTTC. Its translation: CASMNGGPNYEQYF.